The source of this TCR beta chain is a study of T cell responses to AZD1222 COVID-19 vaccine. Germline lookup yields CDR1 SGHTA and CDR2 FQGTGA. V shed 5 bases and J shed 3 bases, with 11 bases lying between them. CDR3 length equals 13 residues. Produced via immunoSEQ multiplex PCR; TCRdb's table is partial and in-frame only. This repertoire shows around 200,000 clones, roughly 88% found once; its top ten account for 7.7%. V and J are TRBV7-3 and TRBJ2-7, with D possibly called TRBD1 or TRBD2 (5 bases each). The TCR comes from an adult in good health. Here the sequenced sample was peripheral blood, taken on day 0 of AZD1222 vaccination. The chain's CDR3 is CASSRGPFYEQYF. CDR3 nucleotides: TGTGCCAGCAGCCGGGGACCATTCTACGAGCAGTACTTC. Combining the CDR3 with reference TRBV7-3 and TRBJ2-7 gives the whole variable domain GAGVSQTPSNKVTEKGKYVELRCDPISGHTALYWYRQSLGQGPEFLIYFQGTGAADDSGLPNDRFFAVRPEGSVSTLKIQRTERGDSAVYLCASSRGPFYEQYFGPGTRLTVT.